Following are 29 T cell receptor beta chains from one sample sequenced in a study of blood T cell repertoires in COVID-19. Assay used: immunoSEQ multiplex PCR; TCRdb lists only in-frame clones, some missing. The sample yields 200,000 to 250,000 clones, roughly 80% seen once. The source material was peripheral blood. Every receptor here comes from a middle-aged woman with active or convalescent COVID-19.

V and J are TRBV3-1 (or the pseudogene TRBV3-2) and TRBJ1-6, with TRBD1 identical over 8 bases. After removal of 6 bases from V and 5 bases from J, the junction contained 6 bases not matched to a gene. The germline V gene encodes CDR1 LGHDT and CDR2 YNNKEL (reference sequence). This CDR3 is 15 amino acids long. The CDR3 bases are TGTGCCAGCAGTTTAGGGACAGGCGATAATTCACCCCTCCACTTT. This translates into CASSLGTGDNSPLHF.

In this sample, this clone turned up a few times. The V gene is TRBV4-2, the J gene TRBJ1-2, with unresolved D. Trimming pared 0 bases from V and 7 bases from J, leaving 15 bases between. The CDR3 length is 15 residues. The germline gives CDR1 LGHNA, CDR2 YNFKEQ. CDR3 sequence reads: CASSQDREVVGGYTF. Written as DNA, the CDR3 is TGTGCCAGCAGCCAAGACCGAGAAGTGGTTGGTGGCTACACCTTC.

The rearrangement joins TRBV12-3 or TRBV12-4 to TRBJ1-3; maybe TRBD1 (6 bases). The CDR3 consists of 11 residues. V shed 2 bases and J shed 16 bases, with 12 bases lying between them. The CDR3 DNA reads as TGTGCCAGCAGTTTAATGGGACATCTCTATTTT. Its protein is CASSLMGHLYF.

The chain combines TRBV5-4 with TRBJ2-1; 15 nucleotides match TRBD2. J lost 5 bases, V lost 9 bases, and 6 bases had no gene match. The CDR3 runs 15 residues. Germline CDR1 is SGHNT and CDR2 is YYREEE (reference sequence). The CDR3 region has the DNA TGTGCCACGGGACTAGCGGGGGGCCTTAACAATGAGCAGTTCTTC. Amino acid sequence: CATGLAGGLNNEQFF.

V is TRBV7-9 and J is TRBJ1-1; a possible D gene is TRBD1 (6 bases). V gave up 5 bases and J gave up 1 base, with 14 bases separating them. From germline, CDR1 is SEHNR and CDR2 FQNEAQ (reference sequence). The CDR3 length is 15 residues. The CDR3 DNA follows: TGTGCCAGCAGCCCCCTTCTAGGGGGGAACACTGAAGCTTTCTTT. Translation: CASSPLLGGNTEAFF.

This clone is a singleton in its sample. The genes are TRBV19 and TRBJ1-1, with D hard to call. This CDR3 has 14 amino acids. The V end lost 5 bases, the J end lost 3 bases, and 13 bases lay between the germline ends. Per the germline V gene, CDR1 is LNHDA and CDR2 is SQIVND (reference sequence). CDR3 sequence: CASSLKSGYTEAFF. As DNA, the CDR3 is TGTGCCAGTAGTTTAAAGTCGGGTTACACTGAAGCTTTCTTT.

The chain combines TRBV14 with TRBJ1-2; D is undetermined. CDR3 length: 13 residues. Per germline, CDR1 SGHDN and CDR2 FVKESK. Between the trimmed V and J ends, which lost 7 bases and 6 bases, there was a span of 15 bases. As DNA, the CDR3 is TGTGCCAGCACCTCGAGAGGAGGGCATGGCTACACCTTC. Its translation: CASTSRGGHGYTF.

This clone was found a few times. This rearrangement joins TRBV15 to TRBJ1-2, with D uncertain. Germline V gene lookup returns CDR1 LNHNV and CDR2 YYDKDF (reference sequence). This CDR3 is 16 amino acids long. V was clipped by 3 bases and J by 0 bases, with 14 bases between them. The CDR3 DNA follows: TGTGCCACCAGCAGGGGTTCAGGAGGCGCTAACTATGGCTACACCTTC. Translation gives CATSRGSGGANYGYTF.

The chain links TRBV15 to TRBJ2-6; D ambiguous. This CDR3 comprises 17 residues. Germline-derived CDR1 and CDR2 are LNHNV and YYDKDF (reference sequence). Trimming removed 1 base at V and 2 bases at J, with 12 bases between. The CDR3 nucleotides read TGTGCCACCAGCAGAGGACACGAAGATCCTGGGGCCAACGTCCTGACTTTC. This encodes CATSRGHEDPGANVLTF. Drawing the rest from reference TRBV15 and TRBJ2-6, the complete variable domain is DAMVIQNPRYQVTQFGKPVTLSCSQTLNHNVMYWYQQKSSQAPKLLFHYYDKDFNNEADTPDNFQSRRPNTSFCFLDIRSPGLGDTAMYLCATSRGHEDPGANVLTFGAGSRLTVL.

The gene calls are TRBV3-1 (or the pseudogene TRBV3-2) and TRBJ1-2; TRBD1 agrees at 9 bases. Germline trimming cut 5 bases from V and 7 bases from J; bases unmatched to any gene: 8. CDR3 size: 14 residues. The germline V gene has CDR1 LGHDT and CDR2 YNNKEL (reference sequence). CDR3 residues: CASSFRDRVAGYTF. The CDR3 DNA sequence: TGTGCCAGCAGCTTCCGGGACAGGGTTGCTGGCTACACCTTC.

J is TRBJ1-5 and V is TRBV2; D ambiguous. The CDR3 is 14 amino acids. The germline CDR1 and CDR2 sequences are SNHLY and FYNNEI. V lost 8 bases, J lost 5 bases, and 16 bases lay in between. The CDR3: CASCPGREYQPQHF. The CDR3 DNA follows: TGTGCCAGCTGCCCCGGGAGGGAGTATCAGCCCCAGCATTTT. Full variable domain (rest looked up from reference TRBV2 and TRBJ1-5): EPEVTQTPSHQVTQMGQEVILRCVPISNHLYFYWYRQILGQKVEFLVSFYNNEISEKSEIFDDQFSVERPDGSNFTLKIRSTKLEDSAMYFCASCPGREYQPQHFGDGTRLSIL.

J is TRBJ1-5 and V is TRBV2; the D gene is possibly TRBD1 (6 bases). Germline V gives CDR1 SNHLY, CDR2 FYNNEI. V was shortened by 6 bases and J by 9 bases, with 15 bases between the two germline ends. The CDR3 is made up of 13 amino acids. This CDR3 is CASSAGGARPQHF. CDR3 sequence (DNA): TGTGCCAGCAGCGCCGGGGGGGCGAGGCCCCAGCATTTT.

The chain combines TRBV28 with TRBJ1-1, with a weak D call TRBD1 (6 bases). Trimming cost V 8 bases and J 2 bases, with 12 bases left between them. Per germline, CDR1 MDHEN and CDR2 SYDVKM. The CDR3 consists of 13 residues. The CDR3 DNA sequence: TGTGCCAGCCCGTCCAGGGGAAACACTGAAGCTTTCTTT. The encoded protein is CASPSRGNTEAFF.

The CDR3 DNA is TGCGCCAGCAGCTTGGCCTCGCCAGGGCTGTACAATGAGCAGTTCTTC. Protein product: CASSLASPGLYNEQFF. V and J are TRBV5-1 and TRBJ2-1; D possibly corresponds to TRBD1 (5 bases). The CDR3 is made up of 16 amino acids. Germline CDR1 SGHRS, CDR2 YFSETQ. With 0 bases removed from V and 4 bases from J, the gap between germline ends came to 14 bases.

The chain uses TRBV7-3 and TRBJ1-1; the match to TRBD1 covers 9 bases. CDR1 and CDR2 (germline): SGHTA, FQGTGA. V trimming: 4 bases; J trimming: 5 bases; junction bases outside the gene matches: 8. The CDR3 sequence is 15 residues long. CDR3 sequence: CASSSLDRGYTEAFF. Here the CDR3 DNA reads TGTGCCAGCAGCTCCTTGGACAGGGGATATACTGAAGCTTTCTTT.

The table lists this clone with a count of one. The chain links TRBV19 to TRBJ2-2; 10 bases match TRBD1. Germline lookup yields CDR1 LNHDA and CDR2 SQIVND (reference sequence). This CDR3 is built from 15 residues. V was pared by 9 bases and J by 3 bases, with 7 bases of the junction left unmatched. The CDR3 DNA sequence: TGTGCCAGCTGCGACAGGGGGCCTTACACCGGGGAGCTGTTTTTT. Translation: CASCDRGPYTGELFF.

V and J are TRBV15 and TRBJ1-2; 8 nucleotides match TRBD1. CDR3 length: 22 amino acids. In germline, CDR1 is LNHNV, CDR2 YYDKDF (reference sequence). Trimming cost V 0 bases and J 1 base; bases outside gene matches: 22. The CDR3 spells CATSRDLSGRQGKKGRNYGYTF. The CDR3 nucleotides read TGTGCCACCAGCAGAGATTTAAGCGGTCGACAGGGGAAAAAAGGACGTAACTATGGCTACACCTTC. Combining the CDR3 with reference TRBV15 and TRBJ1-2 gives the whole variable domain DAMVIQNPRYQVTQFGKPVTLSCSQTLNHNVMYWYQQKSSQAPKLLFHYYDKDFNNEADTPDNFQSRRPNTSFCFLDIRSPGLGDTAMYLCATSRDLSGRQGKKGRNYGYTFGSGTRLTVV.

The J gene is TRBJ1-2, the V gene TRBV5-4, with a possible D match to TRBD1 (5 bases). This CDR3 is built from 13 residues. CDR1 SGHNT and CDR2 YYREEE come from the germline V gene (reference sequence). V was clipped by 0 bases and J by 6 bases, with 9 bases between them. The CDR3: CASSLEGWDGYTF. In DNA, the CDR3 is TGTGCCAGCAGCTTGGAGGGGTGGGATGGCTACACCTTC. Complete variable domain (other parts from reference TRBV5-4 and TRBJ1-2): ETGVTQSPTHLIKTRGQQVTLRCSSQSGHNTVSWYQQALGQGPQFIFQYYREEENGRGNFPPRFSGLQFPNYSSELNVNALELDDSALYLCASSLEGWDGYTFGSGTRLTVV.

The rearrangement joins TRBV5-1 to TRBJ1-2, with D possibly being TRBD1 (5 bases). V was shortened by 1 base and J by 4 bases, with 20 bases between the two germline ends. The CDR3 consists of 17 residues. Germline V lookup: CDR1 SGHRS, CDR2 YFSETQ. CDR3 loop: CASSLSLGGTGIYGYTF. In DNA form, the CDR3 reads TGCGCCAGCAGCTTGTCCTTAGGAGGGACCGGTATCTATGGCTACACCTTC.

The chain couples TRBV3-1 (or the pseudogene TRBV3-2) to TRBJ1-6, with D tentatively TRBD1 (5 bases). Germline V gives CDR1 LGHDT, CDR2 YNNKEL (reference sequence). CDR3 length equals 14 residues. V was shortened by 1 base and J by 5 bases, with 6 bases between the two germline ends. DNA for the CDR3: TGTGCCAGCAGCCAAGCAGGGAATAATTCACCCCTCCACTTT. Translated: CASSQAGNNSPLHF.

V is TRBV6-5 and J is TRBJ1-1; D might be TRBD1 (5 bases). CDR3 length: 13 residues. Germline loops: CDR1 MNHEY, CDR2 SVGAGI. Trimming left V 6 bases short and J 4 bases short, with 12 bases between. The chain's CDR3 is CASSAGRATEAFF. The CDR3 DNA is TGTGCCAGCAGCGCCGGCAGGGCCACTGAAGCTTTCTTT.

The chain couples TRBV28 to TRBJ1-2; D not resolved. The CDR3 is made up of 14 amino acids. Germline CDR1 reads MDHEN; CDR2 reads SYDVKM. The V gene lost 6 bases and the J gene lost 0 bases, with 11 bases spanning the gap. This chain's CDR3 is CASRTDKSNYGYTF. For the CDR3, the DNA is TGTGCCAGCAGAACTGACAAGTCTAACTATGGCTACACCTTC.

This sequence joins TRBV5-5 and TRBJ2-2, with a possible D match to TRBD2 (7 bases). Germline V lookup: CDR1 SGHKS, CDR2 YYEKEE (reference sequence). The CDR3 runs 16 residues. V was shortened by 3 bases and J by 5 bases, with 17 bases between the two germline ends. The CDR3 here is CASSYLRGGKTGELFF. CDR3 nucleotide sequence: TGTGCCAGCAGCTACTTGAGGGGGGGCAAAACCGGGGAGCTGTTTTTT.

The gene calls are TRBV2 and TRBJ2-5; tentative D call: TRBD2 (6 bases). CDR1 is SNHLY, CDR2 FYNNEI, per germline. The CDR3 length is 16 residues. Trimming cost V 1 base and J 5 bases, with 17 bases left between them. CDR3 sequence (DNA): TGTGCCAGCAGTGAAGGCGCAGGGACTGGAATCGAGACCCAGTACTTC. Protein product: CASSEGAGTGIETQYF.

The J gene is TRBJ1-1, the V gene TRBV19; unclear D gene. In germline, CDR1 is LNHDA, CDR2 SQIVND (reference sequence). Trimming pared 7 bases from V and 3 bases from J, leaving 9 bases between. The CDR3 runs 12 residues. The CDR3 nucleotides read TGTGCCAGTACCCGTGGGCACACTGAAGCTTTCTTT. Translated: CASTRGHTEAFF.

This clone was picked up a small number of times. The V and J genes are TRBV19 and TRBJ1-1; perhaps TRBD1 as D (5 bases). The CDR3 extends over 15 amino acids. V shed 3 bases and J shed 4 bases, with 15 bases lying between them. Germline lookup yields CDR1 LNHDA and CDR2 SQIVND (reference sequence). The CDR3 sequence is CASSIQKAGVTEAFF. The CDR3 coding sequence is TGTGCCAGTAGTATTCAAAAAGCGGGGGTCACTGAAGCTTTCTTT.

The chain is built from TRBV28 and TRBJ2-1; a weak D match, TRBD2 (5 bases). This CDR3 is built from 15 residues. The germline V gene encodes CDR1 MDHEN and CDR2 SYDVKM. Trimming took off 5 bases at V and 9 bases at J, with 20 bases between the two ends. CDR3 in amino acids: CASSLTGIPLSEQFF. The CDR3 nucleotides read TGTGCCAGCAGTCTAACCGGGATCCCCTTATCTGAGCAGTTCTTC.

DNA of the CDR3: TGTGCCAGCAGTTTTGCGGGACGGTGGAGCTCCTACGAGCAGTACTTC. This codes for CASSFAGRWSSYEQYF. The chain employs TRBV27 and TRBJ2-7, with a weak D call TRBD2 (6 bases). The CDR3 sequence is 16 residues long. CDR1 and CDR2 (germline): MNHEY, SMNVEV (reference sequence). The V end was cut by 3 bases, the J end by 0 bases, with 15 bases between.

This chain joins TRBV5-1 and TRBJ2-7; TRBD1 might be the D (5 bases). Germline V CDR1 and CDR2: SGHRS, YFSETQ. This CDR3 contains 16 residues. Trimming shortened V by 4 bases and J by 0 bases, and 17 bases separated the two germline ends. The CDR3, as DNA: TGCGCCAGCAGCGCGGACATTTTGTACGGCTCCTACGAGCAGTACTTC. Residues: CASSADILYGSYEQYF.